These 18 T cell receptor beta chains were all obtained from the same sample, sequenced in a study of shared clonotypes between healthy human individuals. Sequencing was performed with immunoSEQ multiplex PCR; in TCRdb, only in-frame clones are kept and a portion is missing. This sample has 450,000 to 500,000 clones; roughly 80% occur once, and the top ten carry roughly an eighth. The sequencing sample was made of PBMCs. The source is a woman in her thirties or forties in good health. Some clones in this sample may be carry-over from other donors' samples.

The chain has TRBV11-3 and TRBJ2-4, with TRBD1 identical over 8 bases. The junction had 23 bases not matched to a gene; V was cut back by 5 bases and J by 8 bases. This CDR3 comprises 19 residues. Germline values: CDR1 SGHNT, CDR2 YENEEA. CDR3 amino acids: CASSPAYGLLGQGGDIQYF. The CDR3 DNA follows: TGTGCCAGCAGCCCGGCTTATGGACTTTTAGGACAGGGCGGAGACATTCAGTACTTC.

The chain couples TRBV11-2 to TRBJ1-2; no reliable D call. There are 15 residues in the CDR3. V gave up 3 bases and J gave up 4 bases, with 15 bases separating them. Germline CDR1 is SGHAT and CDR2 is FQNNGV. The CDR3 DNA is TGTGCCAGCAGCTTCACTCAGGACGGGCTCTATGGCTACACCTTC. As protein: CASSFTQDGLYGYTF.

This clone was observed at least ten times. Other DNA sequences of this sample code for an identical CDR3. CDR3 loop: CASRGQPNTEAFF. The CDR3 DNA follows: TGTGCCAGCCGGGGGCAGCCGAACACTGAAGCTTTCTTT. V usage is TRBV19 and J usage is TRBJ1-1; maybe TRBD1 (6 bases). CDR3 length: 13 amino acids. Germline values: CDR1 LNHDA, CDR2 SQIVND (reference sequence). V lost 9 bases and J 1 base, leaving 12 bases between the germline ends.

In this sample, this clone turned up a few times. The CDR3 nucleotides are TGTGCCTGGAGAGCACTTAGCGGGAGGGCCAATACGCAGTATTTT. It encodes CAWRALSGRANTQYF. The chain links TRBV30 to TRBJ2-3; 11 bases fit TRBD2. The CDR3 is 15 amino acids. In germline, CDR1 is GTSNPN, CDR2 SVGIG (reference sequence). The V segment lost 3 bases and the J segment 7 bases; nucleotides outside the gene matches: 9.

The chain couples TRBV14 to TRBJ2-5; no reliable D call. CDR1 SGHDN and CDR2 FVKESK come from the germline V gene. The CDR3 loop spans 14 amino acids. Trimming pared 3 bases from V and 5 bases from J, leaving 13 bases between. The CDR3 loop is CASSQNHNGETQYF. CDR3 sequence (DNA): TGTGCCAGCAGCCAGAACCATAACGGGGAGACCCAGTACTTC.

This clone appeared many times. The chain uses TRBV21-1 and TRBJ2-1; TRBD2 reflects the table's D call only, with no check against the DNA. TRBV21-1 counts as a pseudogene. The CDR3 consists of 18 residues. In DNA form, the CDR3 reads TGTGCCTCAACCCCTATTTCCCTAGCGGGAGGGCGCAACAATGAGCAGTTCTTC. Amino acid sequence: CASTPISLAGGRNNEQFF.

The genes are TRBV2 and TRBJ1-2, with TRBD1 matching 9 bases. This CDR3 is built from 15 residues. The junction had 11 bases not matched to a gene; V was cut back by 7 bases and J by 5 bases. From germline, CDR1 is SNHLY and CDR2 FYNNEI. This CDR3 is CASTLSGGQGYGYTF. Here the CDR3 DNA reads TGTGCCAGCACCCTATCCGGTGGACAGGGGTATGGCTACACCTTC.

Notes on this clone: The likely explanation is a read error, given a far larger clone one base away. The rearrangement links TRBV30 to TRBJ1-2, with no clear D. CDR1 is GTSNPN, CDR2 SVGIG, per germline (reference sequence). Trimming took 0 bases from V and 7 from J, leaving 12 bases between them. The CDR3 is 13 amino acids. Written as DNA, the CDR3 is TGTGCCTGGAGTGTACAGATGGGAGGTGGCTACACCTTC. Protein sequence: CAWSVQMGGGYTF.

The chain links TRBV18 to TRBJ1-1, with 9 bases that match TRBD1. CDR1 is KGHSH, CDR2 LQKENI, per germline. Trimming removed 3 bases from V and 10 bases from J; junction bases left unmatched: 12. The CDR3 is made up of 15 amino acids. The CDR3 nucleotides are TGTGCCAGCTCACCTAGGACAGGGGATCCCTCGGGAGCTTTCTTT. Its protein product is CASSPRTGDPSGAFF.

Remarks on this clone: Given a far larger clone just one base away, this is likely a sequencing read error. The V gene is TRBV28, the J gene TRBJ1-5; 8 nucleotides agree with TRBD1. This CDR3 has 15 residues. Trimming cost V 4 bases and J 6 bases; bases outside gene matches: 8. The V gene's germline CDR1 is MDHEN and CDR2 SYDVKM. This chain's CDR3 is CASSSRTGCIQPQHF. The CDR3 DNA is TGTGCCAGCAGTTCTCGGACAGGGTGCATTCAGCCCCAGCATTTT.

This clone has just one count. The V and J genes are TRBV19 and TRBJ1-5, with D maybe TRBD1 (5 bases). CDR1 is LNHDA, CDR2 SQIVND, per germline (reference sequence). CDR3 length equals 14 residues. Deletions cut 8 bases from V and 5 bases from J, with 16 bases between. The CDR3 reads CASGPRGGDQPQHF. The CDR3 DNA follows: TGTGCCAGTGGCCCCCGGGGAGGGGATCAGCCCCAGCATTTT.

The rearrangement joins TRBV29-1 to TRBJ2-5; no reliable D call. The CDR3 loop spans 10 amino acids. The V and J ends lost 5 bases and 4 bases respectively, with 5 bases between them. Germline lookup yields CDR1 SQVTM and CDR2 ANQGSEA. CDR3 protein: CSVLVETQYF. CDR3 bases: TGCAGCGTTCTTGTAGAGACCCAGTACTTC.

Note on this clone: A far more abundant clone sits one base away, making this likely a read error. The chain joins TRBV6-5 to TRBJ2-7; D not resolved. Germline-derived CDR1 and CDR2 are MNHEY and SVGAGI. This CDR3 has 14 amino acids. CDR3 coding DNA: TGTGCCAGCAGGGTATCGACTGCGACCTACGAGCAGTGCTTC. This translates into CASRVSTATYEQCF.

As regards this clone: This probably arose from a read error, given a far larger clone one base away. At the DNA level, this CDR3 is encoded by other sequences in the same sample as well. The chain employs TRBV30 and TRBJ1-3; D ambiguous. The CDR3 spans 14 residues. In germline, CDR1 is GTSNPN, CDR2 SVGIG (reference sequence). The CDR3 sequence: CAWSERGSGNTIYF. In DNA, the CDR3 is TGCGCCTGGAGTGAGAGAGGCTCTGGAAACACCATATATTTT.

A remark on this clone: Relative to the germline gene, one junction end is altered; a read error may explain this. This sample also contains other DNA sequences that code for the same CDR3. The gene calls are TRBV27 and TRBJ1-1; D uncertain. This CDR3 spans 13 amino acids. Per germline, CDR1 MNHEY and CDR2 SMNVEV (reference sequence). The CDR3 reads CASSYNQAGEAFF. The DNA for the CDR3 is TGTGCCAGCAGTTATAATCAGGCGGGTGAAGCCTTCTTT.

This sequence joins TRBV6-5 and TRBJ2-7; no reliable D call. This CDR3 spans 11 amino acids. The germline V gene encodes CDR1 MNHEY and CDR2 SVGAGI. V was pared by 6 bases and J by 6 bases, with 9 bases between. The CDR3 is CASRESSEQYF. Written as DNA, the CDR3 is TGTGCCAGCAGGGAGAGTAGCGAGCAGTACTTC.

This clone occurred once. The genes are TRBV19 and TRBJ1-1, with a possible D match to TRBD1 (6 bases). The CDR3 runs 12 residues. Trimming stripped 7 bases from V and 11 bases from J, with 17 bases between. Germline V gene data show CDR1 as LNHDA and CDR2 as SQIVND (reference sequence). The CDR3 DNA is TGTGCCAGTACTAGTGGTGGGGGCGCGGCTTTCTTT. Amino acid sequence: CASTSGGGAAFF.

This chain connects TRBV2 to TRBJ1-4; 8 positions agree with TRBD1. The CDR3 runs 16 residues. V was pared by 2 bases and J by 8 bases, with 10 bases of the junction left unmatched. The germline V gene encodes CDR1 SNHLY and CDR2 FYNNEI. Here the CDR3 DNA reads TGTGCCAGCAGTGAATTTCGGACAGGGTCATCCGAAAAACTGTTTTTT. Protein product: CASSEFRTGSSEKLFF. The full variable domain, rest sourced from reference TRBV2 and TRBJ1-4, is EPEVTQTPSHQVTQMGQEVILRCVPISNHLYFYWYRQILGQKVEFLVSFYNNEISEKSEIFDDQFSVERPDGSNFTLKIRSTKLEDSAMYFCASSEFRTGSSEKLFFGSGTQLSVL.